The table lists the clone carrying this TCR beta chain with a few counts. Its antigen remains unknown. This sample is part of a study of beta chain features in type 1 diabetes. The CDR3 extends over 14 amino acids. V was shortened by 5 bases and J by 5 bases, with 13 bases between the two germline ends. Germline V CDR1 and CDR2: SGHTA, FQGNSA. The authors reverse transcribed all of the isolated RNA, so sequencing captured expressed TCRB transcripts. The average output of naive, central memory and regulatory T cell samples was several million reads. The assay was immunoSEQ multiplex PCR, and TCRdb's table has in-frame clones only and misses some. Here the sample spans approximately 260,000 clones, about a fifth being singletons. General study findings and limits: Among patients with Type 1 diabetes, TCRB CDR3s were moderately but significantly shorter in every one of the four CD4+ subsets.

The sample comprised naive CD4+ T cells from blood. The chain recombines TRBV7-2 with TRBJ1-5; no clear D gene. The TCR was taken from a woman aged 40 to 49 with type 1 diabetes. CDR3 protein: CASSPPGFHQPQHF. The DNA of the CDR3 is TGTGCCAGCAGCCCGCCGGGGTTTCATCAGCCCCAGCATTTT. Full variable domain (remainder filled in from reference TRBV7-2 and TRBJ1-5): GAGVSQSPSNKVTEKGKDVELRCDPISGHTALYWYRQSLGQGLEFLIYFQGNSAPDKSGLPSDRFSAERTGGSVSTLTIQRTQQEDSAVYLCASSPPGFHQPQHFGDGTRLSIL.